Below are 26 T cell receptor beta chains sequenced from a single sample in a study of cytomegalovirus exposure and HLA in healthy donors. This PCR relied on a set of 60 Vbeta primers and 13 Jbeta primers. Sequencing was performed with immunoSEQ multiplex PCR; in TCRdb, only in-frame clones are kept and a portion is missing. Among around 150,000 clones listed, 70% to 80% were seen once. Source material: PBMCs. Source of these receptors: a man in his forties or fifties in good health and CMV-seropositive.

As regards this clone: Its ends do not fully match the called genes, so a read error is possible. The genes are TRBV4-1 and TRBJ1-2; 9 bases are shared with TRBD1. CDR3 length: 14 residues. Germline CDR1 reads MGHRA; CDR2 reads YSYEKL. CDR3 in DNA: TGCGCCAGCAGCCCCAGACAGGGGGACAATGGCCACACCTTC. This codes for CASSPRQGDNGHTF.

This chain's CDR3 is CACGQAPNEKLFF. In DNA form, the CDR3 reads TGTGCCTGTGGACAGGCCCCAAATGAAAAACTGTTTTTT. The chain recombines TRBV19 with TRBJ1-4, with TRBD1 matching over 7 bases. V lost 11 bases and J lost 5; bases outside the gene matches: 8. The CDR3 is made up of 13 amino acids. The germline V gene has CDR1 LNHDA and CDR2 SQIVND (reference sequence).

This clone was detected only once. This chain links TRBV29-1 with TRBJ1-1, with no clear D. Germline V gives CDR1 SQVTM, CDR2 ANQGSEA. V was cut by 8 bases and J by 3 bases, with 7 bases left in between. This CDR3 is built from 10 residues. The CDR3 loop is CSTEYTEAFF. For the CDR3, the DNA is TGCAGCACTGAATACACTGAAGCTTTCTTT.

V gene TRBV28 combines with J gene TRBJ1-1; 8 bases line up with TRBD1. The V and J ends lost 6 bases and 1 base, in that order; junction bases with no gene match: 7. CDR1 MDHEN and CDR2 SYDVKM come from the germline V gene. The CDR3 sequence is 15 residues long. CDR3 protein: CASREQGARNTEAFF. The CDR3 nucleotides are TGTGCCAGCAGAGAGCAGGGGGCACGGAACACTGAAGCTTTCTTT.

The rearrangement joins TRBV7-3 to TRBJ2-1; 10 bases line up with TRBD2. Germline lookup yields CDR1 SGHTA and CDR2 FQGTGA. The CDR3 runs 15 residues. J was trimmed by 4 bases and V by 6 bases; bases with no gene match: 6. CDR3 bases: TGTGCCAGCAGGTTCGGGACTAGCGAGTACAATGAGCAGTTCTTC. Translation: CASRFGTSEYNEQFF.

The chain recombines TRBV5-1 with TRBJ2-5, with TRBD2 as a possible D gene (6 bases). Germline V gives CDR1 SGHRS, CDR2 YFSETQ. V dropped 5 bases and J dropped 5 bases, with 13 bases sitting between them. The CDR3 is 13 amino acids. The CDR3 DNA reads as TGCGCCAGCAGTACCTTGGGGGGTGAGACCCAGTACTTC. Its translation is CASSTLGGETQYF.

This clone was seen a handful of times. The V and J genes are TRBV27 and TRBJ1-2; D call uncertain. This CDR3 contains 14 residues. V dropped 4 bases and J dropped 6 bases, with 15 bases sitting between them. The V gene's germline CDR1 is MNHEY and CDR2 SMNVEV (reference sequence). CDR3 sequence: CASSWAGTNNGYTF. CDR3 DNA: TGTGCCAGCAGTTGGGCAGGAACCAACAATGGCTACACCTTC.

The CDR3 sequence: CASSFYGSSYEQYF. CDR3 coding DNA: TGTGCCAGCAGTTTCTACGGTTCCTCCTACGAGCAGTACTTC. J is TRBJ2-7 and V is TRBV27; D not certain. V was pared by 3 bases and J by 0 bases, with 9 bases between. This CDR3 has 14 residues. The germline V gene encodes CDR1 MNHEY and CDR2 SMNVEV (reference sequence).

The J gene is TRBJ2-2, the V gene TRBV5-1; D possibly corresponds to TRBD1 (6 bases). V was trimmed by 2 bases and J by 5 bases, leaving 13 bases between them. CDR3 length: 15 amino acids. CDR1 SGHRS and CDR2 YFSETQ come from the germline V gene. CDR3 in amino acids: CASSFTGFSTGELFF. In DNA form, the CDR3 reads TGCGCCAGCAGCTTTACAGGGTTCTCAACCGGGGAGCTGTTTTTT.

The chain has TRBV20-1 and TRBJ2-5; tentatively, D is TRBD1 (5 bases). V was cut by 7 bases and J by 5 bases, with 11 bases left in between. The CDR3 length is 11 residues. The germline V gene has CDR1 DFQATT and CDR2 SNEGSKA (reference sequence). For the CDR3, the DNA is TGCAGTGGACAGACCGGGGAGACCCAGTACTTC. Amino acid sequence: CSGQTGETQYF.

V and J are TRBV10-3 and TRBJ2-3; 16 bases match TRBD2. This CDR3 has 17 amino acids. V was pared by 4 bases and J by 2 bases, with 3 bases of the junction left unmatched. Germline V gene lookup returns CDR1 ENHRY and CDR2 SYGVKD. The CDR3 protein is CAISGGLAGGSTDTQYF. DNA of the CDR3: TGTGCCATCAGTGGGGGACTAGCGGGAGGGTCCACAGATACGCAGTATTTT.

CDR3: CAWTGNGQPQHF. The CDR3 region has the DNA TGTGCCTGGACAGGGAATGGGCAGCCCCAGCATTTT. V is TRBV30 and J is TRBJ1-5; D is perhaps TRBD1 (5 bases). CDR1 and CDR2 from the germline V gene are GTSNPN and SVGIG (reference sequence). V was clipped by 4 bases and J by 7 bases, with 11 bases between them. There are 12 residues in the CDR3. Supplemented by reference TRBV30 and TRBJ1-5, the full variable domain reads SQTIHQWPATLVQPVGSPLSLECTVEGTSNPNLYWYRQAAGRGLQLLFYSVGIGQISSEVPQNLSASRPQDRQFILSSKKLLLSDSGFYLCAWTGNGQPQHFGDGTRLSIL.

The CDR3 reads CASSPPRGQEMNTEAFF. The CDR3 nucleotides are TGTGCCAGCTCACCACCGAGGGGACAGGAGATGAACACTGAAGCTTTCTTT. The chain couples TRBV18 to TRBJ1-1, with 8 bases aligning to TRBD1. Germline V CDR1 and CDR2: KGHSH, LQKENI. J gave up 0 bases and V 0 bases, and 6 bases lay outside the gene matches. The CDR3 consists of 17 residues.

The genes are TRBV7-3 and TRBJ2-1, with 8 bases matching TRBD2. Germline lookup yields CDR1 SGHTA and CDR2 FQGTGA. Trimming at V came to 5 bases and at J to 10 bases, leaving 16 bases not matched to a gene. This CDR3 has 16 residues. The CDR3 loop reads CASSGTRAGERVEQFF. CDR3 DNA sequence: TGTGCCAGCAGCGGGACAAGAGCGGGAGAAAGAGTAGAGCAGTTCTTC.

CDR3 in amino acids: CASSSLAGHSYNEQFF. CDR3 bases: TGTGCCAGCAGCTCGTTAGCGGGCCACTCCTACAATGAGCAGTTCTTC. The rearrangement joins TRBV9 to TRBJ2-1; 7 bases align to TRBD2. V dropped 4 bases and J dropped 0; count of bases not matched to a gene: 7. This CDR3 region has 16 residues. The germline gives CDR1 SGDLS, CDR2 YYNGEE.

This chain joins TRBV25-1 and TRBJ2-5, with D possibly being TRBD2 (7 bases). Germline V CDR1 and CDR2: MGHDK, SYGVNS. The CDR3 is 14 residues long. V dropped 1 base and J dropped 5 bases, with 11 bases sitting between them. CDR3 sequence reads: CASSESQGGETQYF. CDR3 DNA: TGTGCCAGCAGTGAATCACAGGGAGGGGAGACCCAGTACTTC. Full variable domain (outside the CDR3, taken from reference TRBV25-1 and TRBJ2-5): EADIYQTPRYLVIGTGKKITLECSQTMGHDKMYWYQQDPGMELHLIHYSYGVNSTEKGDLSSESTVSRIRTEHFPLTLESARPSHTSQYLCASSESQGGETQYFGPGTRLLVL.

This sequence joins TRBV4-1 and TRBJ2-3; D perhaps matches TRBD1 (6 bases). Trimming took off 8 bases at V and 2 bases at J, with 11 bases between the two ends. The CDR3 extends over 13 amino acids. Germline V gene sequence: CDR1 MGHRA, CDR2 YSYEKL. The CDR3 reads CASGGWVTDTQYF. CDR3 sequence (DNA): TGCGCCAGCGGGGGCTGGGTCACAGATACGCAGTATTTT.

The chain recombines TRBV7-6 with TRBJ2-7, with TRBD2 matching 12 bases. CDR1 SGHVS and CDR2 FNYEAQ come from the germline V gene. The CDR3 is 15 residues long. V was clipped by 5 bases and J by 4 bases; unmatched bases: 6. CDR3 sequence: CASSPLAGGLYEQYF. The CDR3 nucleotides are TGTGCCAGCAGCCCACTAGCGGGAGGATTGTACGAGCAGTACTTC. Combining the CDR3 with reference TRBV7-6 and TRBJ2-7 gives the whole variable domain GAGVSQSPRYKVTKRGQDVALRCDPISGHVSLYWYRQALGQGPEFLTYFNYEAQQDKSGLPNDRFSAERPEGSISTLTIQRTEQRDSAMYRCASSPLAGGLYEQYFGPGTRLTVT.

J is TRBJ2-5 and V is TRBV10-3; 8 positions match TRBD2. Germline V gene sequence: CDR1 ENHRY, CDR2 SYGVKD. The CDR3 is 17 amino acids. The J segment lost 1 base and the V segment lost 3 bases, leaving 10 bases of the junction unmatched. The CDR3 nucleotides are TGTGCCATCAGTGAAGGGGAGGTAGCGGGGCCCCAAGAGACCCAGTACTTC. This codes for CAISEGEVAGPQETQYF.

This chain connects TRBV5-1 to TRBJ2-2; 9 nucleotides align to TRBD1. Germline lookup yields CDR1 SGHRS and CDR2 YFSETQ. This CDR3 contains 15 residues. With V trimmed by 4 bases and J by 6 bases, 7 bases remained unmatched. In DNA, the CDR3 is TGCGCCAGCAGCGCCTGGGACAGGGAATCCGGGGAGCTGTTTTTT. Its translation: CASSAWDRESGELFF.

The chain is built from TRBV27 and TRBJ2-6; D perhaps matches TRBD1 (5 bases). The CDR3 extends over 16 amino acids. Germline lookup yields CDR1 MNHEY and CDR2 SMNVEV (reference sequence). V lost 6 bases and J 0 bases, leaving 12 bases between the germline ends. The CDR3 is CASRSHTGSGANVLTF. CDR3 nucleotide sequence: TGTGCCAGCAGGAGCCATACAGGCTCTGGGGCCAACGTCCTGACTTTC.

The chain combines TRBV11-2 with TRBJ2-1, with D perhaps TRBD2 (6 bases). CDR1 and CDR2 (germline): SGHAT, FQNNGV. There are 16 residues in the CDR3. V was pared by 2 bases and J by 7 bases, with 18 bases between. The CDR3 DNA is TGTGCCAGCAGCTTAAGCCCGGGACTCTTCAGGAATGAGCAGTTCTTC. Amino acid sequence: CASSLSPGLFRNEQFF.

This chain joins TRBV11-2 and TRBJ2-7; tentative D call: TRBD1 (5 bases). The length of the CDR3 is 15 residues. Germline assignment: CDR1 SGHAT and CDR2 FQNNGV. Trimming removed 4 bases at V and 0 bases at J, with 13 bases between. The CDR3 DNA sequence: TGTGCCAGCAGCTCAGCCAGGGTACGCTCCTACGAGCAGTACTTC. Amino acids: CASSSARVRSYEQYF.

The chain recombines TRBV18 with TRBJ2-1; no definite D call. V was cut by 1 base and J by 5 bases, with 6 bases left in between. CDR3 length: 13 amino acids. Per the germline V gene, CDR1 is KGHSH and CDR2 is LQKENI. The CDR3, as DNA: TGTGCCAGCTCACCACGGGCGAACAATGAGCAGTTCTTC. The encoded protein is CASSPRANNEQFF.

The rearrangement uses TRBV6-6 and TRBJ2-1; tentatively, D is TRBD1 (6 bases). Germline-derived CDR1 and CDR2 are MNHNY and SVGAGI (reference sequence). The CDR3 has 13 amino acids. The V end was cut by 5 bases, the J end by 6 bases, with 11 bases between. Written as DNA, the CDR3 is TGTGCCAGCAGTCGGGACACACGCAATGAGCAGTTCTTC. Its translation: CASSRDTRNEQFF.

V and J are TRBV18 and TRBJ1-4; 7 bases match TRBD1. V shed 3 bases, J shed 7 bases, and the junction held 14 bases outside the gene matches. Germline CDR1 is KGHSH and CDR2 is LQKENI. The CDR3 is 17 residues long. CDR3 coding DNA: TGTGCCAGCTCACCGGAGACAACAGGAAACAGGGGTGAAAAACTGTTTTTT. Its translation is CASSPETTGNRGEKLFF.